This T cell receptor beta chain was profiled in a study of blood T cell repertoires in COVID-19. Authors' data handling: Estimation of nucleated cell counts relied on the amplification of reference gene primers. Using immunoSEQ multiplex PCR, the repertoire was profiled, and TCRdb retains in-frame clones only, with some absent. The V and J calls and clone size come from that table; D and trimming were worked out from the DNA. The table has around 81,000 clones, about 85% seen once. V lost 3 bases and J lost 5, with 14 bases in between. The CDR3 is 14 amino acids. Looked up from germline, CDR1 is KGHSH and CDR2 is LQKENI.

This TCR was sampled from a man over 45 with acute or convalescent COVID-19. The chain is built from TRBV18 and TRBJ2-7, with D tentatively TRBD2 (6 bases). Material for sequencing was peripheral blood. The CDR3 nucleotides read TGTGCCAGCTCACCCGGAGGGTTAGGGGACGAGCAGTACTTC. Its protein product is CASSPGGLGDEQYF.